The clone carrying this TCR beta chain was counted a few times. Its antigen remains unknown. For the second PCR, which ran for about 7 to 11 cycles, a sample-barcoded 5' primer and a J-beta primer mix were used. Using its own MiXCR run on the 5' RACE reads, TCRdb lists one record per CDR3 protein. The table has more than 650,000 distinct CDR3 sequences, roughly 53% seen once. This entry comes from a study of blood T cells in healthy people across ages. Study-level information: About one barcoded beta molecule per two T cells came from capture by template switching. Points from the study as a whole: The long-lived group displayed more naive CD4+ cells, plus higher diversity, than the aged donors did. PBMCs went unsorted, and a conclusive naive versus antigen-experienced comparison was therefore prevented.

Sequencing used blood. The receptor comes from a man older than 75 in good health.

This chain's CDR3 is CASSYASIAGGYEQYF. The CDR3 coding sequence is TGTGCCAGCAGTTACGCATCCATAGCGGGAGGGTACGAGCAGTACTTC. The V gene is TRBV6-2 or TRBV6-3, the J gene TRBJ2-7, with 11 positions matching TRBD2. The CDR3 length is 16 residues. V trimming: 2 bases; J trimming: 4 bases; junction bases outside the gene matches: 7. The germline V gene encodes CDR1 MNHEY and CDR2 SVGEGT.